This TCR beta chain was recorded in a study of T cells after yellow fever vaccination. One entry per CDR3 protein, called by TCRdb with MiXCR from the 5' RACE reads. This table holds about 74,000 distinct CDR3 sequences, around 7% found once. This clonotype was observed a handful of times. Its antigen is unknown. The length of the CDR3 is 15 residues. The V end lost 0 bases, the J end lost 2 bases, and 10 bases lay between the germline ends. Germline V CDR1 and CDR2: LGHNA, YSLEER. Study-level points and caveats: Some clonotypes, a small share, were shared between CD4 and CD8 compartments. Abundant bulk-population clonotypes could contaminate the FACS-sorted repertoires.

The receptor's source is a man between 18 and 35 years old who received the YFV17D yellow fever vaccine. V gene TRBV4-3 combines with J gene TRBJ2-5; D unclear. The sample was CD8+ T cells sorted from PBMCs, taken around 5 days after the first yellow fever vaccination. Here the CDR3 DNA reads TGCGCCAGCAGCCAAGATGCCACGGTACAAGAGACCCAGTACTTC. This sequence encodes CASSQDATVQETQYF.